This TCR beta chain was identified during a study of T-cell reconstitution after alpha-beta-depleted transplantation in children. Library preparation (for TCRbeta) was performed with unique molecular identifiers. Each CDR3 protein gets one entry after TCRdb re-called the PCR reads with MiXCR. Here the sample spans about 480,000 distinct CDR3 sequences, approximately 13% being singletons. This clonotype was detected a few times. The CDR3 has 14 amino acids. Germline-derived CDR1 and CDR2 are MNHNS and SASEGT. Deletions cut 2 bases from V and 4 bases from J, with 9 bases between. This receptor was taken from a human donor who donated a stem cell graft to a child with combined immunodeficiency. Specimen: PBMCs from the stem cell graft donor, collected from the stem cell graft. The chain joins TRBV6-1 to TRBJ2-1; D is ambiguous. The CDR3 DNA reads TGTGCCAGCAGTGAATGGGCTGGATACAATGAGCAGTTCTTC. Translated, it gives CASSEWAGYNEQFF.